This TCR beta chain is from a study of T cell responses to AZD1222 COVID-19 vaccine. In the study overall: Researchers grouped second doses given at about 4 or about 12 weeks into one pool. Study conclusions and caveats: At baseline, just five or six AZD1222 recipients tested seropositive.

For this clone: As yet, its antigen is unknown.

Profiled with immunoSEQ multiplex PCR; TCRdb holds only in-frame clones, not every one. The sample includes around 110,000 clones, more than 80% of them seen just once. Looked up from germline, CDR1 is KGHDR and CDR2 is SFDVKD. The CDR3 has 15 residues. V lost 3 bases, J lost 7 bases, and 9 bases stayed unmatched. This receptor was identified in an adult in good health. This specimen was peripheral blood, taken on day 0 of AZD1222 vaccination. The gene calls are TRBV24-1 and TRBJ1-1; 8 bases fit TRBD1. CDR3 nucleotide sequence: TGTGCCACCAGTGATACCGGCGGGACAGGCCTTGAAGCTTTCTTT. This gives the protein CATSDTGGTGLEAFF.